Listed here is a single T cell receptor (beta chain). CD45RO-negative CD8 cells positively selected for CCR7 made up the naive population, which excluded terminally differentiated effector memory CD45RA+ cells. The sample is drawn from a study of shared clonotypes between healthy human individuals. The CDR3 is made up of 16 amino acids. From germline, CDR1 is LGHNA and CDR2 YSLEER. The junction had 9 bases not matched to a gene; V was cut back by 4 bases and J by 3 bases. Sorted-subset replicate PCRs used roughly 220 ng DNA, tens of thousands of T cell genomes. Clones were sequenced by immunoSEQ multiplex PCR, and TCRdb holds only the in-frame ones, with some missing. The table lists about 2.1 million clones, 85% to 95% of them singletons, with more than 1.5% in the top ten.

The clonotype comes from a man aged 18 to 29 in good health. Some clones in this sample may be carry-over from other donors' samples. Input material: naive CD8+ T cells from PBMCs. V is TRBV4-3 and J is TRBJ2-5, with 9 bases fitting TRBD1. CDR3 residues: CASSRITGGIKETQYF. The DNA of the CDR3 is TGCGCCAGCAGCCGAATAACAGGGGGCATTAAAGAGACCCAGTACTTC.